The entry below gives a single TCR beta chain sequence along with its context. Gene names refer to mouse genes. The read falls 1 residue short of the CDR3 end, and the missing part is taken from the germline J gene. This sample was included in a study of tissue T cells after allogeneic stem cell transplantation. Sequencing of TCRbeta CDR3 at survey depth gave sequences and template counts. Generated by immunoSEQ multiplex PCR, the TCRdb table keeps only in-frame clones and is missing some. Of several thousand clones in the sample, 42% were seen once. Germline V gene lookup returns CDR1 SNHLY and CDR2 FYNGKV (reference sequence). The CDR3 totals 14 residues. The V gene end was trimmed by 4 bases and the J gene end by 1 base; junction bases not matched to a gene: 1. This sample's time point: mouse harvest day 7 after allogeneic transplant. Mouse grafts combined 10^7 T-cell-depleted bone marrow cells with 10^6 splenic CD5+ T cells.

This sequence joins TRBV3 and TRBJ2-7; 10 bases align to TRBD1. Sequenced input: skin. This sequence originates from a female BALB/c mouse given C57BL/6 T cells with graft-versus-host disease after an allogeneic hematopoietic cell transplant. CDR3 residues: CASSWGQGSYEQYF. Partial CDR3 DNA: TGTGCCAGCAGCTGGGGACAGGGGTCCTATGAACAGTAC.